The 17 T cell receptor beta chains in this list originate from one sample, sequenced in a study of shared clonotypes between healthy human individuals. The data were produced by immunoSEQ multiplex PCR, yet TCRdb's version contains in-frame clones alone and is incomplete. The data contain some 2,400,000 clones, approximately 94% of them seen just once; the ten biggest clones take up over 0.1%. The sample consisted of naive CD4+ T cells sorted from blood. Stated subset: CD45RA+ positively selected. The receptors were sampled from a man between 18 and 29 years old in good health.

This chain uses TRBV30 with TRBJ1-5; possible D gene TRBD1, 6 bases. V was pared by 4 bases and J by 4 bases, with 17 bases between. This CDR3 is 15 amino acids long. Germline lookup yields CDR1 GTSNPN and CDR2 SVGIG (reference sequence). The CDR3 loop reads CAWTPPGHENQPQHF. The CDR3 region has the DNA TGTGCCTGGACTCCACCGGGACACGAAAATCAGCCCCAGCATTTT. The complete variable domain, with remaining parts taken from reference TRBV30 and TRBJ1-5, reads SQTIHQWPATLVQPVGSPLSLECTVEGTSNPNLYWYRQAAGRGLQLLFYSVGIGQISSEVPQNLSASRPQDRQFILSSKKLLLSDSGFYLCAWTPPGHENQPQHFGDGTRLSIL.

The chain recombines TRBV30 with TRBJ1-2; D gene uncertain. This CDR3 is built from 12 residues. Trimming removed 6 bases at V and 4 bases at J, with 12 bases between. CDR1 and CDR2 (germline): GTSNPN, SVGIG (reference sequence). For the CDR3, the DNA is TGTGCCTGTACACCGGTTGCCTATGGCTACACCTTC. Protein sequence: CACTPVAYGYTF.

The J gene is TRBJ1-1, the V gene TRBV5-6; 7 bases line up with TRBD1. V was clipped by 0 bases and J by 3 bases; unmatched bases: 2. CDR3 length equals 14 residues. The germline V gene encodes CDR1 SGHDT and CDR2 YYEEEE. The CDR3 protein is CASSLGTGYTEAFF. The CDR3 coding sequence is TGTGCCAGCAGCTTGGGGACAGGCTACACTGAAGCTTTCTTT.

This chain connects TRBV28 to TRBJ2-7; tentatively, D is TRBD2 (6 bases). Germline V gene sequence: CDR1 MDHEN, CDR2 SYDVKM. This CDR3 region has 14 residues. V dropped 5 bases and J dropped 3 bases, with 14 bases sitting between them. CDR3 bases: TGTGCCAGCAGTCTACTAGACGGGGGCTACGAGCAGTACTTC. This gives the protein CASSLLDGGYEQYF.

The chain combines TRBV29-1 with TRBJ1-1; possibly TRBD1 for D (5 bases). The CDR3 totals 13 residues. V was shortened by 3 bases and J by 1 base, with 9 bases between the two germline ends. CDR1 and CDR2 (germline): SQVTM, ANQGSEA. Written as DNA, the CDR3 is TGCAGCGTTGAGGAGGGGACGAACACTGAAGCTTTCTTT. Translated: CSVEEGTNTEAFF.

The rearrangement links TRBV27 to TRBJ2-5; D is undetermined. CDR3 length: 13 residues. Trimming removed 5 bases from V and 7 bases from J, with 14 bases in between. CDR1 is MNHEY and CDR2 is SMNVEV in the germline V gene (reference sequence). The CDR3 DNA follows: TGTGCCAGCAGTATAGACGGACCGGGGACCCAGTACTTC. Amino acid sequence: CASSIDGPGTQYF.

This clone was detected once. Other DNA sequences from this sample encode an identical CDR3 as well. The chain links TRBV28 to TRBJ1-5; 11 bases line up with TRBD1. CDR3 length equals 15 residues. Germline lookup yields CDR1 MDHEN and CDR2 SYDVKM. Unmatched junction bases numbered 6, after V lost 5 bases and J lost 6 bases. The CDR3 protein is CASSPGQGAGQPQHF. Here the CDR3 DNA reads TGTGCCAGCAGTCCCGGACAGGGGGCAGGTCAGCCCCAGCATTTT. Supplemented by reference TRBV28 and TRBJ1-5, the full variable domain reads DVKVTQSSRYLVKRTGEKVFLECVQDMDHENMFWYRQDPGLGLRLIYFSYDVKMKEKGDIPEGYSVSREKKERFSLILESASTNQTSMYLCASSPGQGAGQPQHFGDGTRLSIL.

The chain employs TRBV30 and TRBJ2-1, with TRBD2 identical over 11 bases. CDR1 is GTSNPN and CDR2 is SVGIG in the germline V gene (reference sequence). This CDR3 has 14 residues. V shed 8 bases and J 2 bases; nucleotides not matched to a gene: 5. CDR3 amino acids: CAQQTSGTYNEQFF. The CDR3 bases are TGTGCCCAACAGACTAGCGGGACCTACAATGAGCAGTTCTTC.

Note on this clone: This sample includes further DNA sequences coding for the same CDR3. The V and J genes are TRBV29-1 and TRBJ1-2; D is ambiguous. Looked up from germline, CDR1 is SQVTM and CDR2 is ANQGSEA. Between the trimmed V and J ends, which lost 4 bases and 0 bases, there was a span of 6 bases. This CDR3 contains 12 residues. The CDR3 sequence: CSVAGTNYGYTF. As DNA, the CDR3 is TGCAGCGTTGCGGGGACTAACTATGGCTACACCTTC.

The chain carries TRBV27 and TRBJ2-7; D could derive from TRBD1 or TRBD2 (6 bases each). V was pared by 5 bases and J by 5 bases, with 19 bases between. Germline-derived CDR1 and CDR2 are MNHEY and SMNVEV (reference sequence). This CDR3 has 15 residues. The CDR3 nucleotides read TGTGCCAGCAGTCGAAACGGACAGAGGAGGGACGAGCAGTACTTC. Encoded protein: CASSRNGQRRDEQYF.

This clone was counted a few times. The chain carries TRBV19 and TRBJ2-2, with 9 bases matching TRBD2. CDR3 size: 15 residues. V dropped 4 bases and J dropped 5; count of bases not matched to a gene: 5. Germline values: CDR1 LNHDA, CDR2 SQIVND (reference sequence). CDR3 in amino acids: CASSTLAGSTGELFF. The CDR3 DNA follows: TGTGCCAGTAGTACACTAGCGGGTTCTACCGGGGAGCTGTTTTTT.

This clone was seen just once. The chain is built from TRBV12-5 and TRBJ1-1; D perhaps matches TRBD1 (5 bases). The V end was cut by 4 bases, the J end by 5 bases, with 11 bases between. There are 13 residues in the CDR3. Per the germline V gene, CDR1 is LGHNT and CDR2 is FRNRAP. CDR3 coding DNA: TGTGCTAGTGGTTACGGGGGTTCGACTGAAGCTTTCTTT. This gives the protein CASGYGGSTEAFF.

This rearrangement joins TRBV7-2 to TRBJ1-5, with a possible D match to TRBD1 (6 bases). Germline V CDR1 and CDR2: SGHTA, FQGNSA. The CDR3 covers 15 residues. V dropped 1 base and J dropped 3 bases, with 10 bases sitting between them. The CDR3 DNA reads TGTGCCAGCAGCTTAGAAGGGGGGAACAATCAGCCCCAGCATTTT. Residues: CASSLEGGNNQPQHF.

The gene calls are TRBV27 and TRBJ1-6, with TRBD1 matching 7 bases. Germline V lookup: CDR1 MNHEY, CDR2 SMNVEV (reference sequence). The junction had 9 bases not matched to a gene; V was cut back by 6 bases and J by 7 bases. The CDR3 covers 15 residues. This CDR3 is CASRHPQGWNSPLHF. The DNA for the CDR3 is TGTGCCAGCAGACACCCACAGGGGTGGAATTCACCCCTCCACTTT.

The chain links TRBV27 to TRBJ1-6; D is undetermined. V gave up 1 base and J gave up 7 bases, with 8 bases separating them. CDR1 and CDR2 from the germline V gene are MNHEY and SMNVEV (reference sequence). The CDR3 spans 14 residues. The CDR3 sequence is CASSLWGRNSPLHF. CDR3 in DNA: TGTGCCAGCAGTTTATGGGGAAGGAATTCACCCCTCCACTTT.

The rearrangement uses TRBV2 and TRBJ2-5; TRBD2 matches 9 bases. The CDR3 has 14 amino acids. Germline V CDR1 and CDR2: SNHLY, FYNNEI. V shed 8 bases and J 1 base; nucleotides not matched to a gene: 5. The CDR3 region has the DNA TGTGCCAGCCGGAAGACTAGCGGCCAAGAGACCCAGTACTTC. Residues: CASRKTSGQETQYF.

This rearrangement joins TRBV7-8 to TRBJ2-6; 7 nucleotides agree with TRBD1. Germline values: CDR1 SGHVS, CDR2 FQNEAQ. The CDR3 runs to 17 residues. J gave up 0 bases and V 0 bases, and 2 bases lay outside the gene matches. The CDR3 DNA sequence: TGTGCCAGCAGCTTAGCACAGGGGCACTCTGGGGCCAACGTCCTGACTTTC. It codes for CASSLAQGHSGANVLTF.